The 29 T cell receptor beta chains below come from one sample, sequenced in a study of blood T cells in healthy people across ages. It was with a sample-barcoded 5' primer and a J-beta primer mix that a second PCR of about 6 to 11 cycles was run. TCRdb ran MiXCR on the 5' RACE reads and lists one entry per CDR3 protein. The top ten clones hold 3% to 4% of a sample with some 800,000 distinct CDR3 sequences, 20% to 25% of them seen once. The data also belong to a second study, concerning T cells of mothers and their children.

The source material was blood. These receptors were taken from a boy younger than 18 in good health.

This clonotype has just a few counts. V and J are TRBV20-1 and TRBJ2-5, with TRBD2 matching 7 bases. There are 14 residues in the CDR3. Germline CDR1 reads DFQATT; CDR2 reads SNEGSKA (reference sequence). J was trimmed by 1 base and V by 1 base; bases with no gene match: 3. For the CDR3, the DNA is TGCAGTGCTAGAGCAGCGGGGTCCCAAGAGACCCAGTACTTC. Protein: CSARAAGSQETQYF.

The V and J genes are TRBV12-5 and TRBJ2-1; D is undetermined. The CDR3 spans 11 residues. Per the germline V gene, CDR1 is LGHNT and CDR2 is FRNRAP. V lost 5 bases and J lost 5, with 4 bases in between. CDR3 coding DNA: TGTGCTAGTGGTATCAACAATGAGCAGTTCTTC. This sequence encodes CASGINNEQFF.

The table lists this clonotype with a few counts. The chain uses TRBV7-9 and TRBJ2-3; 8 bases are a match to TRBD1. This CDR3 region has 14 residues. Germline CDR1 reads SEHNR; CDR2 reads FQNEAQ (reference sequence). V gave up 5 bases and J gave up 3 bases; unmatched junction bases: 4. The CDR3 loop reads CASSRGQATDTQYF. The CDR3 DNA reads as TGTGCCAGCAGCCGGGGACAGGCTACAGATACGCAGTATTTT.

This chain joins TRBV28 and TRBJ1-1; perhaps TRBD1 as D (6 bases). The V and J ends lost 7 bases and 6 bases respectively, with 21 bases between them. Germline V gene data show CDR1 as MDHEN and CDR2 as SYDVKM. The CDR3 has 15 amino acids. In DNA form, the CDR3 reads TGTGCCAGCATCGTGGGGGGCCCGGGTTTAGCTGAAGCTTTCTTT. It translates to CASIVGGPGLAEAFF.

This clonotype has just a few counts. The chain links TRBV5-1 to TRBJ1-4, with D tentatively TRBD1 (5 bases). Germline assignment: CDR1 SGHRS and CDR2 YFSETQ. The CDR3 has 16 amino acids. The ends were cut back, 1 base at V and 0 bases at J, with 10 bases in the middle. CDR3 residues: CASSLKTAATNEKLFF. CDR3 DNA sequence: TGCGCCAGCAGCTTGAAGACAGCCGCAACTAATGAAAAACTGTTTTTT.

The table lists this clonotype with a count of one. The V call is TRBV15, the J call TRBJ2-1, with 7 bases that match TRBD1. After removal of 0 bases from V and 6 bases from J, the junction contained 14 bases not matched to a gene. The V gene's germline CDR1 is LNHNV and CDR2 YYDKDF (reference sequence). The CDR3 covers 18 residues. The CDR3 DNA follows: TGTGCCACCAGCAGAGATACCCCTGGGCAGGGGGTTGTCAATGAGCAGTTCTTC. Amino acid sequence: CATSRDTPGQGVVNEQFF. The whole variable domain, remainder taken from reference TRBV15 and TRBJ2-1, is DAMVIQNPRYQVTQFGKPVTLSCSQTLNHNVMYWYQQKSSQAPKLLFHYYDKDFNNEADTPDNFQSRRPNTSFCFLDIRSPGLGDTAMYLCATSRDTPGQGVVNEQFFGPGTRLTVL.

The J gene is TRBJ2-3, the V gene TRBV29-1, with 7 bases matching TRBD1. The germline CDR1 and CDR2 sequences are SQVTM and ANQGSEA. Trimming cost V 8 bases and J 2 bases; bases outside gene matches: 4. This CDR3 is built from 12 residues. The CDR3 DNA is TGCAGCATCGGACAGGACACAGATACGCAGTATTTT. Its protein is CSIGQDTDTQYF.

This sequence joins TRBV6-2 or TRBV6-3 and TRBJ2-5; D uncertain. V lost 5 bases and J 0 bases, leaving 13 bases between the germline ends. There are 15 residues in the CDR3. The germline V gene has CDR1 MNHEY and CDR2 SVGEGT. The CDR3 protein is CASSPTLFNQETQYF. The CDR3 nucleotides read TGTGCCAGCAGTCCCACCTTATTCAACCAAGAGACCCAGTACTTC.

In its sample, this clonotype was seen once. Germline and junction disagree at one end, which may indicate a read error. The chain has TRBV29-1 and TRBJ2-7, with 10 positions matching TRBD1. Germline-derived CDR1 and CDR2 are SQVTM and ANQGSEA. The CDR3 runs to 13 residues. The CDR3 sequence: CSAGQGGSHEQYF. CDR3 coding DNA: TGCAGCGCTGGACAGGGGGGCTCCCACGAGCAGTACTTC.

The V gene is TRBV4-2, the J gene TRBJ2-1; D remains unclear. CDR3 length: 15 residues. Trimming removed 1 base at V and 5 bases at J, with 12 bases between. Germline V gene data show CDR1 as LGHNA and CDR2 as YNFKEQ. CDR3 DNA sequence: TGTGCCAGCAGCCAAGGGCCTCGTGTGGACAATGAGCAGTTCTTC. This gives the protein CASSQGPRVDNEQFF.

The chain combines TRBV29-1 with TRBJ1-1; D possibly corresponds to TRBD1 (5 bases). The germline gives CDR1 SQVTM, CDR2 ANQGSEA. The CDR3 has 12 amino acids. V gave up 7 bases and J gave up 2 bases, with 11 bases separating them. CDR3 coding DNA: TGCAGCGCCACCGGGGCAAACACTGAAGCTTTCTTT. This gives the protein CSATGANTEAFF. The whole variable domain, remainder taken from reference TRBV29-1 and TRBJ1-1, is SAVISQKPSRDICQRGTSLTIQCQVDSQVTMMFWYRQQPGQSLTLIATANQGSEATYESGFVIDKFPISRPNLTFSTLTVSNMSPEDSSIYLCSATGANTEAFFGQGTRLTVV.

The chain employs TRBV29-1 and TRBJ2-1; no firm D call. With 3 bases removed from V and 4 bases from J, the gap between germline ends came to 4 bases. The germline V gene has CDR1 SQVTM and CDR2 ANQGSEA. The CDR3 consists of 11 residues. Written as DNA, the CDR3 is TGCAGCGTTGAGCGGTACAATGAGCAGTTCTTC. Its protein product is CSVERYNEQFF.

This chain joins TRBV20-1 and TRBJ2-5, with TRBD1 identical over 7 bases. Germline V gives CDR1 DFQATT, CDR2 SNEGSKA (reference sequence). The CDR3 has 15 residues. J was trimmed by 5 bases and V by 6 bases; bases with no gene match: 15. CDR3 residues: CSARGSGPGMETQYF. The CDR3 bases are TGCAGTGCCAGGGGGAGTGGGCCAGGGATGGAGACCCAGTACTTC.

The CDR3 nucleotides are TGCGCCAGCAGCTTGGATTCCGGGGGGGTGATCTACGAGCAGTACTTC. It is translated as CASSLDSGGVIYEQYF. V usage is TRBV5-1 and J usage is TRBJ2-7; 8 bases are a match to TRBD2. Germline assignment: CDR1 SGHRS and CDR2 YFSETQ. Germline trimming cut 0 bases from V and 3 bases from J; bases unmatched to any gene: 8. The CDR3 is 16 residues long.

The rearrangement links TRBV21-1 to TRBJ2-6; TRBD1 is the table's D call and was not checked against the DNA. TRBV21-1 is a pseudogene segment. The CDR3 consists of 18 residues. Written as DNA, the CDR3 is TGTGCCAGCAGCAAGGGGACAGTGACCTTCTCTGGGGCCAACGTCCTGACTTTC. It codes for CASSKGTVTFSGANVLTF.

The chain joins TRBV20-1 to TRBJ2-7, with a weak D call TRBD1 (7 bases). Trimming shortened V by 0 bases and J by 5 bases, and 17 bases separated the two germline ends. The CDR3 has 15 residues. Germline loops: CDR1 DFQATT, CDR2 SNEGSKA (reference sequence). DNA of the CDR3: TGCAGTGCTAGAGATTCCGGCAGGGGGGTCGACGAGCAGTACTTC. This gives the protein CSARDSGRGVDEQYF.

The rearrangement links TRBV7-9 to TRBJ1-1, with unresolved D. Germline V gives CDR1 SEHNR, CDR2 FQNEAQ (reference sequence). V shed 6 bases and J shed 0 bases, with 5 bases lying between them. The CDR3 contains 12 residues. The CDR3 coding sequence is TGTGCCAGCAGGCAGTTGAACACTGAAGCTTTCTTT. This encodes CASRQLNTEAFF.

The V gene is TRBV9, the J gene TRBJ2-7; D tentatively reads TRBD1 or TRBD2 (5 bases each). The CDR3 is 15 amino acids. Germline loops: CDR1 SGDLS, CDR2 YYNGEE. Trimming took 4 bases from V and 2 from J, leaving 16 bases between them. DNA for the CDR3: TGTGCCAGCAGCCTCAAGGGGAGACCCCCCTACGAGCAGTACTTC. It translates to CASSLKGRPPYEQYF.

The chain is built from TRBV27 and TRBJ2-1; 8 nucleotides agree with TRBD2. The germline gives CDR1 MNHEY, CDR2 SMNVEV (reference sequence). With V trimmed by 6 bases and J by 4 bases, 8 bases remained unmatched. The CDR3 has 15 residues. The CDR3 DNA reads TGTGCCAGCAGCCGAGGGGCTAGCGGGTACAATGAGCAGTTCTTC. Protein: CASSRGASGYNEQFF.

There are a few counts of this clonotype. The chain links TRBV4-3 to TRBJ2-3, with unresolved D. V lost 0 bases to trimming and J lost 4 bases, with 5 bases between them. The CDR3 covers 13 residues. CDR1 is LGHNA and CDR2 is YSLEER in the germline V gene. The CDR3 here is CASSQDHSDTQYF. The CDR3 DNA reads TGCGCCAGCAGCCAAGATCATTCAGATACGCAGTATTTT.

V gene TRBV6-2 or TRBV6-3 combines with J gene TRBJ2-2, with 10 positions matching TRBD1. V lost 7 bases to trimming and J lost 4 bases; unmatched junction nucleotides: 12. The germline V gene encodes CDR1 MNHEY and CDR2 SVGEGT. This CDR3 contains 17 residues. The CDR3 region is CASNHQGDRGPTGELFF. The CDR3 bases are TGTGCCAGCAACCACCAAGGGGACAGGGGACCCACCGGGGAGCTGTTTTTT.

This sequence joins TRBV4-3 and TRBJ2-1; D is unresolved. Per germline, CDR1 LGHNA and CDR2 YSLEER. V was clipped by 5 bases and J by 9 bases, with 14 bases between them. CDR3 size: 13 residues. CDR3 residues: CASSILLDTEQFF. CDR3 in DNA: TGCGCCAGCAGCATACTGCTAGACACTGAGCAGTTCTTC.

The chain has TRBV11-2 and TRBJ2-3; D is unclear. The CDR3 has 12 amino acids. Trimming removed 0 bases from V and 8 bases from J, with 6 bases in between. Germline CDR1 SGHAT, CDR2 FQNNGV. Here the CDR3 reads CASSLEMATQYF. The CDR3 bases are TGTGCCAGCAGCTTAGAGATGGCTACGCAGTATTTT.

This clonotype appeared a few times. The chain couples TRBV12-3 or TRBV12-4 to TRBJ1-6; TRBD1 agrees at 7 bases. Trimming removed 5 bases from V and 7 bases from J; junction bases left unmatched: 11. CDR3 length: 16 residues. CDR3 sequence (DNA): TGTGCCAGCAGTGGACGAGGGACAGACAGGAATTCACCCCTCCACTTT. This gives the protein CASSGRGTDRNSPLHF.

This clonotype was detected a few times. The rearrangement links TRBV6-6 to TRBJ2-2; 7 bases agree with TRBD1. V shed 5 bases, J shed 7 bases, and the junction held 7 bases outside the gene matches. The CDR3 contains 14 residues. Germline CDR1 and CDR2: MNHNY and SVGAGI (reference sequence). CDR3 residues: CASSHRQGSGELFF. In DNA form, the CDR3 reads TGTGCCAGCAGTCACCGACAGGGCAGCGGGGAGCTGTTTTTT.

This clonotype was counted only a few times. The chain couples TRBV28 to TRBJ2-1, with D possibly being TRBD2 (6 bases). This CDR3 comprises 15 residues. Trimming stripped 5 bases from V and 0 bases from J, with 11 bases between. The germline CDR1 and CDR2 sequences are MDHEN and SYDVKM. CDR3 loop: CASSGTGSSYNEQFF. The CDR3 nucleotides are TGTGCCAGCAGTGGGACTGGGAGCTCCTACAATGAGCAGTTCTTC.

This sequence joins TRBV20-1 and TRBJ2-7; TRBD2 might be the D (6 bases). CDR1 is DFQATT and CDR2 is SNEGSKA in the germline V gene (reference sequence). There are 13 residues in the CDR3. The V gene lost 4 bases and the J gene lost 0 bases, with 10 bases spanning the gap. The DNA of the CDR3 is TGCAGTGCTATGCGGGGAGACTCCTACGAGCAGTACTTC. Its protein product is CSAMRGDSYEQYF.

The gene calls are TRBV4-3 and TRBJ1-1, with 10 bases matching TRBD1. Germline-derived CDR1 and CDR2 are LGHNA and YSLEER. V lost 2 bases to trimming and J lost 5 bases; unmatched junction nucleotides: 5. CDR3 length: 15 residues. For the CDR3, the DNA is TGCGCCAGCAGCCAAACCGGGACAGGGGTTACTGAAGCTTTCTTT. Its protein product is CASSQTGTGVTEAFF.

This clonotype has only a few counts. The chain recombines TRBV10-3 with TRBJ2-7; tentative D call: TRBD1 (6 bases). With 0 bases removed from V and 3 bases from J, the gap between germline ends came to 6 bases. This CDR3 is built from 13 residues. Germline V gene lookup returns CDR1 ENHRY and CDR2 SYGVKD. Here the CDR3 reads CAISESTGYEQYF. The CDR3 region has the DNA TGTGCCATCAGTGAGTCGACAGGCTACGAGCAGTACTTC.